A selection of T cell receptor beta chains follows, all from one sample in a study of Ad26.COV2.S vaccination and SARS-CoV-2 variants. Profiling relied on immunoSEQ multiplex PCR, and the TCRdb table lists in-frame clones only, not all of them. The sample has some 250,000 clones; roughly 90% are singletons. Sequences were derived from peripheral blood, sampled in a trial of Ad26.COV2.S vaccine versus placebo. The receptor set was obtained from a person between 18 and 59 years old who received the Ad26.COV2.S COVID-19 vaccine or a placebo. CDR3s include the opening cysteine and the closing phenylalanine or tryptophan. A D gene is named only where the DNA matches it firmly. Not every row has a clone size; where given, it reads once, few, many or a size class.

DNA	CDR3	J	size	V	D
TGTGCCACCAGTCTGGAGGAGAACTATGGCTACACCTTC	CATSLEENYGYTF	TRBJ1-2	.	TRBV6-5	.
TGTGCCAGCAGTTTAGAAGTGGTCCAAGAGACCCAGTACTTC	CASSLEVVQETQYF	TRBJ2-5	.	TRBV28	.
TGTGCCAGCAGTACAGGGGCCACCGGGGAGCTGTTTTTT	CASSTGATGELFF	TRBJ2-2	.	TRBV7-2	TRBD1
TGTGCCAGCAGCGATAATTCGGGGGCTGAGACCCAGTACTTC	CASSDNSGAETQYF	TRBJ2-5	.	TRBV11-3	.
TGTGCCAGCAGTTTATACCCAGGACTAGCGGGAGAGATCAATGAGCAGTTCTTC	CASSLYPGLAGEINEQFF	TRBJ2-1	.	TRBV27	TRBD2
TGTGCCAGCAGAAAAAACCCCACCGGGGATGGCTACACCTTC	CASRKNPTGDGYTF	TRBJ1-2	few	TRBV7-2	.
TGTGCCAGCAGCTTATGGGCGAACACTGAAGCTTTCTTT	CASSLWANTEAFF	TRBJ1-1	.	TRBV7-2	.
TGTGCCAGCAGCGCCCCAGGGGGCACTAGCGGGAGGGCCAGTTACGAGCAGTACTTC	CASSAPGGTSGRASYEQYF	TRBJ2-7	few	TRBV13	TRBD2
TGCGCCAGCAGCCAAGGGTTTGGAGCCCTATCCAACGAGCAGTACTTC	CASSQGFGALSNEQYF	TRBJ2-7	few	TRBV4-3	.
TGTGCCAGCAGCTTAGGAGGGCAAGGTGGCTACACCTTC	CASSLGGQGGYTF	TRBJ1-2	.	TRBV7-2	.
TGTGCCAGTAGCCAGGGCGTTCTGGGGAACACTGAAGCTTTCTTT	CASSQGVLGNTEAFF	TRBJ1-1	.	TRBV19	.
TGTGCCAGCAGCGTAGCTCTAAACACTGAAGCTTTCTTT	CASSVALNTEAFF	TRBJ1-1	few	TRBV9	.
TGCGCCAGCAGTGTGGACAGGGCGCTGGCCACTGAAGCTTTCTTT	CASSVDRALATEAFF	TRBJ1-1	few	TRBV10-1	TRBD1
TGTGCCTGGAGTCGGAGGGGGGGGAATCAGCCCCAGCATTTT	CAWSRRGGNQPQHF	TRBJ1-5	.	TRBV30	.
TGCGCCAGCAGCCCGCTACGGGGTGGAGATGAGCAGTTCTTC	CASSPLRGGDEQFF	TRBJ2-1	.	TRBV5-1	.
TGTGCCAGCAGGCCAACGGGAGGGTTGGATGAGCAGTTCTTC	CASRPTGGLDEQFF	TRBJ2-1	.	TRBV9	TRBD2
TGTGCCAGCAGCCAAGTGGGGGGATTCCACTATGGCTACACCTTC	CASSQVGGFHYGYTF	TRBJ1-2	.	TRBV3-1/TRBV3-2	.
TGTGCCAGCAGCTTAAGTAGCGGGGCCTACAATGAGCAGTTCTTC	CASSLSSGAYNEQFF	TRBJ2-1	.	TRBV7-3	TRBD2
TGCGCCAGCAGCCATTTAGCGGGGAGCTCCTACAATGAGCAGTTCTTC	CASSHLAGSSYNEQFF	TRBJ2-1	.	TRBV5-1	TRBD2
TGTGCCAGCAGCTTTGGGATAGGGATTGAGACCCAGTACTTC	CASSFGIGIETQYF	TRBJ2-5	.	TRBV11-2	.
TGTGCCAGCAGACCCCAGCCAGGGTACGAGCAGTACTTC	CASRPQPGYEQYF	TRBJ2-7	.	TRBV6-5	.
TGTGCCAGCAGTTTTCTCCCCGACTACGAGCAGTACTTC	CASSFLPDYEQYF	TRBJ2-7	once	TRBV27	.
TGTGCCAGCAGCTCACTACTTGGGGGGGACGGCGAGCAGTACTTC	CASSSLLGGDGEQYF	TRBJ2-7	.	TRBV7-9	TRBD2
TGCGCCAGCAGCTTGGACGCAGATACGCAGTATTTT	CASSLDADTQYF	TRBJ2-3	.	TRBV5-1	.
TGCGCCAGCAGCTTGGCTGGGACAGGGAACACTGAAGCTTTCTTT	CASSLAGTGNTEAFF	TRBJ1-1	.	TRBV5-1	TRBD1
TGTGCCAGCAGGACGACAGGACCAAGGTACGAGCAGTACTTC	CASRTTGPRYEQYF	TRBJ2-7	.	TRBV25-1	.
TGTGCCAGTACCTCCCTCGCCCCCACAGATACGCAGTATTTT	CASTSLAPTDTQYF	TRBJ2-3	few	TRBV19	.
TGTGCCAGCAGCCGCGAGTTGGGCTACGAGCAGTACTTC	CASSRELGYEQYF	TRBJ2-7	.	TRBV6-5	.
TGTGCCAGCAGCCAACTAGAGTCGGGACTCTACGAGCAGTACTTC	CASSQLESGLYEQYF	TRBJ2-7	once	TRBV14	.
TGTGCCAGCAGTTTTACACCAAGCTATGGCTACACCTTC	CASSFTPSYGYTF	TRBJ1-2	.	TRBV27	.
TGTGCCAGCAGCGTAGCGGGGAGGAATGAGCAGTTCTTC	CASSVAGRNEQFF	TRBJ2-1	.	TRBV6-4	TRBD2